There are a few counts of the clone carrying this TCR beta chain. The antigen is unknown. Trimming shortened V by 3 bases and J by 2 bases, and 9 bases separated the two germline ends. Germline CDR1 and CDR2: LNHDA and SQIVND (reference sequence). This CDR3 has 14 amino acids. With iRepertoire HTBI primers and Arm-PCR of CDR3 regions, TCR beta libraries were built. MiXCR, applied by TCRdb to the multiplex PCR reads, yields one record per CDR3 protein. The repertoire consists of approximately 500,000 distinct CDR3 sequences, with roughly 21% occurring once and the leading ten covering over 6%. This sample was included in a study of regulatory T cells in long-lasting Graves disease. Study overall: Persistent Graves' disease meant over 5 years of antithyroid drugs with positive TSH receptor antibodies. Study-level findings and limits: TCR diversity was lower in persistent Graves' patients than in newly diagnosed ones. Sampling was limited to peripheral blood rather than thyroid tissue.

Noted time point: persistent/refractory GD, antithyroid drugs over 5 years with positive TRAb. Following extraction of RNA from PBMCs, that RNA was used to make the TCR library. Investigators report Graves' disease was diagnosed under American Thyroid Association guidelines. The clonotype was recovered from a female donor with Graves disease. The chain couples TRBV19 to TRBJ2-3; D gene uncertain. Sequenced material: peripheral blood mononuclear cells (PBMCs), taken when the disease was refractory, from a patient treated with antithyroid drugs. For the CDR3, the DNA is TGTGCCAGTAGTATCGGAGCCTACACAGATACGCAGTATTTT. This sequence encodes CASSIGAYTDTQYF. Full variable domain (remainder filled in from reference TRBV19 and TRBJ2-3): DGGITQSPKYLFRKEGQNVTLSCEQNLNHDAMYWYRQDPGQGLRLIYYSQIVNDFQKGDIAEGYSVSREKKESFPLTVTSAQKNPTAFYLCASSIGAYTDTQYFGPGTRLTVL.